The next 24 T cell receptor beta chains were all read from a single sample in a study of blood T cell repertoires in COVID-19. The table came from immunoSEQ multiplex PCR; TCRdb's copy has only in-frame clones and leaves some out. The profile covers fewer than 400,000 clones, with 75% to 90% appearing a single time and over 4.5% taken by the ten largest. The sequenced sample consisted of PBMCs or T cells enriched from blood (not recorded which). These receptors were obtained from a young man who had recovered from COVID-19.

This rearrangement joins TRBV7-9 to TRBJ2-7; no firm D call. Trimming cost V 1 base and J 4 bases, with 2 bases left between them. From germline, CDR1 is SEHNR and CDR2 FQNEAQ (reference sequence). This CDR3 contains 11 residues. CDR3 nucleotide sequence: TGTGCCAGCAGCTTAGTATACGAGCAGTACTTC. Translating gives CASSLVYEQYF.

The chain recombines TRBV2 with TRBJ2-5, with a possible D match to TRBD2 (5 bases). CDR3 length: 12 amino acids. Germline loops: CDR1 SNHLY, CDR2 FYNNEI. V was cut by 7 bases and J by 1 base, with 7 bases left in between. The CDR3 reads CASTGSQETQYF. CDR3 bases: TGTGCCAGCACGGGGAGCCAAGAGACCCAGTACTTC.

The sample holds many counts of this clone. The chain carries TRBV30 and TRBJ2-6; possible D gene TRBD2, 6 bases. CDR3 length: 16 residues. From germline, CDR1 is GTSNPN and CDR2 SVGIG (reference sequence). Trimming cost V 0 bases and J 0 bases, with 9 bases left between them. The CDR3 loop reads CAWSVGGVSGANVLTF. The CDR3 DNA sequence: TGTGCCTGGAGTGTAGGAGGGGTCTCTGGGGCCAACGTCCTGACTTTC.

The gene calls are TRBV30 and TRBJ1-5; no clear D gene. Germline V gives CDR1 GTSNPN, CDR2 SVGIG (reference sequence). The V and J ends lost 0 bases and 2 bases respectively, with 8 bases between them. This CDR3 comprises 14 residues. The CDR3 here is CAWSVMGGNQPQHF. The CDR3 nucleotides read TGTGCCTGGAGTGTAATGGGAGGCAATCAGCCCCAGCATTTT.

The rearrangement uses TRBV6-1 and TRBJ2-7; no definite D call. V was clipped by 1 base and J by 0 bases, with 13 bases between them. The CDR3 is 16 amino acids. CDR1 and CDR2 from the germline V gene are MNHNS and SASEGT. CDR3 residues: CASSEDPPGGSYEQYF. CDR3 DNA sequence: TGTGCCAGCAGTGAAGACCCCCCGGGTGGCTCCTACGAGCAGTACTTC.

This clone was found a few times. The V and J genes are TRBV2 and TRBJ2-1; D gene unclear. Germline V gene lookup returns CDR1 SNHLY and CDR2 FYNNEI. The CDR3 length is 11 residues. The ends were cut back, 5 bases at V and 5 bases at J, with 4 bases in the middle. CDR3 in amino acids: CASSLDNEQFF. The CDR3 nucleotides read TGTGCCAGCAGTTTAGACAATGAGCAGTTCTTC.

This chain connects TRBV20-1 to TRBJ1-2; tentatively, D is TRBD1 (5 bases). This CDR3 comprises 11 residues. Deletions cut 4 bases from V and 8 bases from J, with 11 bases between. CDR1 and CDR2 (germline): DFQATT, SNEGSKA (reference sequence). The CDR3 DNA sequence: TGCAGTGCTACAGGGTTTGGGGGCTACACCTTC. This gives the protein CSATGFGGYTF.

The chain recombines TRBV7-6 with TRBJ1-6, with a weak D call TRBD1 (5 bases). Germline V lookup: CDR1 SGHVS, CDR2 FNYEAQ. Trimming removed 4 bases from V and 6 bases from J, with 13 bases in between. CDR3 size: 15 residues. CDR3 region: CASSSLGGSNSPLHF. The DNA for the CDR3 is TGTGCCAGCAGCTCACTCGGGGGATCTAATTCACCCCTCCACTTT.

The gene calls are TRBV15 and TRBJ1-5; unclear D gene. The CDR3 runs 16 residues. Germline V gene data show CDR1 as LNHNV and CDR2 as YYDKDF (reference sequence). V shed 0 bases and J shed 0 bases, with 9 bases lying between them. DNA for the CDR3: TGTGCCACCAGCAGAGATTCGCGCTATAGCAATCAGCCCCAGCATTTT. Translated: CATSRDSRYSNQPQHF.

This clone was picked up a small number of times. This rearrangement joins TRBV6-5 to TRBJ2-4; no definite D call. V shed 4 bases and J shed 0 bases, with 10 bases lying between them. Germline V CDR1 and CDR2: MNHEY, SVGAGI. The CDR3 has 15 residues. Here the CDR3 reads CASSSSSLAKNIQYF. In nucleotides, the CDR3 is TGTGCCAGCAGTTCCTCATCCCTAGCCAAAAACATTCAGTACTTC.

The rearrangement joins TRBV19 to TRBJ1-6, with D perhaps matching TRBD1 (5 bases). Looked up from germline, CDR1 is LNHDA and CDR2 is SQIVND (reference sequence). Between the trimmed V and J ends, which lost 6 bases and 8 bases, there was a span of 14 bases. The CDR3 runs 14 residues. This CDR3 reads CASRWGEGDSPLHF. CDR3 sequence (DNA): TGTGCCAGTAGATGGGGCGAAGGGGATTCACCCCTCCACTTT.

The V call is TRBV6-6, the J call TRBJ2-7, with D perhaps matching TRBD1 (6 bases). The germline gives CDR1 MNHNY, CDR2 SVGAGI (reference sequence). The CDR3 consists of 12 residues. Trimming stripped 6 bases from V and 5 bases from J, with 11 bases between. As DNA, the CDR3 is TGTGCCAGCAGCCGACAGGCCCACGAGCAGTACTTC. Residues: CASSRQAHEQYF.

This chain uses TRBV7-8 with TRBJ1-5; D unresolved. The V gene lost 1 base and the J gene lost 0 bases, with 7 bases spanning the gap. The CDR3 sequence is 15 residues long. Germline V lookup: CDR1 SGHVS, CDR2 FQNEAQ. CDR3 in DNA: TGTGCCAGCAGCTTAGGTCCAGATAGCAATCAGCCCCAGCATTTT. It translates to CASSLGPDSNQPQHF.

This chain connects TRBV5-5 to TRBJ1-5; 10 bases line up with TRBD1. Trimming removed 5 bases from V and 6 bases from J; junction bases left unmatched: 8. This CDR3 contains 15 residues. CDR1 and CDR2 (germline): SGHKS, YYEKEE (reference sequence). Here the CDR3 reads CASSPDRGLGQPQHF. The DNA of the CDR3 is TGTGCCAGCAGTCCCGACAGGGGGCTAGGTCAGCCCCAGCATTTT.

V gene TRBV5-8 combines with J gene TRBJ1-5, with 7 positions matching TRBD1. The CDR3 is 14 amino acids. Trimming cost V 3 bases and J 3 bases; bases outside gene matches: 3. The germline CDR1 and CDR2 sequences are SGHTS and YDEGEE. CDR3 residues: CASSWGQSNQPQHF. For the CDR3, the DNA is TGTGCCAGCAGCTGGGGACAGTCCAATCAGCCCCAGCATTTT. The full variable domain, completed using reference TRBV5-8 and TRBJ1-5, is EAGVTQSPTHLIKTRGQQATLRCSPISGHTSVYWYQQALGLGLQFLLWYDEGEERNRGNFPPRFSGRQFPNYSSELNVNALELEDSALYLCASSWGQSNQPQHFGDGTRLSIL.

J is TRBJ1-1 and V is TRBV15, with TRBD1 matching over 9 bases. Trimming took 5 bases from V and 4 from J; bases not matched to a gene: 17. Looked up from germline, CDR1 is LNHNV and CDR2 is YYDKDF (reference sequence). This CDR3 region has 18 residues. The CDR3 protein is CATSPYRPGTGMVTEAFF. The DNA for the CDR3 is TGTGCCACCAGCCCATACCGTCCCGGGACAGGGATGGTCACTGAAGCTTTCTTT.

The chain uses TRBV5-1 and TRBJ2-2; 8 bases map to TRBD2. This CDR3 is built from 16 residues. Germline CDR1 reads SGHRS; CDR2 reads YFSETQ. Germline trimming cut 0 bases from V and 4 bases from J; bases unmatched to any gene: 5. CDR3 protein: CASSLEPGGTTGELFF. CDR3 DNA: TGCGCCAGCAGCTTGGAACCGGGGGGGACCACCGGGGAGCTGTTTTTT. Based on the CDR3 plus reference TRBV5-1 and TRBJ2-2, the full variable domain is KAGVTQTPRYLIKTRGQQVTLSCSPISGHRSVSWYQQTPGQGLQFLFEYFSETQRNKGNFPGRFSGRQFSNSRSEMNVSTLELGDSALYLCASSLEPGGTTGELFFGEGSRLTVL.

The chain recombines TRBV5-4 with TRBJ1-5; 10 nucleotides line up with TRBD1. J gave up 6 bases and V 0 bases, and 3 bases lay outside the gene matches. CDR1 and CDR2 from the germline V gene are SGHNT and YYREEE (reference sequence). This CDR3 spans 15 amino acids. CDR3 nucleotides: TGTGCCAGCAGCTTGGGACAGGGGGCCGGTCAGCCCCAGCATTTT. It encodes CASSLGQGAGQPQHF.

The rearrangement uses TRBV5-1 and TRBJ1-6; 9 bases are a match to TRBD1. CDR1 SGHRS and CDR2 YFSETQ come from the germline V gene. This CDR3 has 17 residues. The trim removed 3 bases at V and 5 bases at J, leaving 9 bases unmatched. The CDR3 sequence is CASSYGQGSRDNSPLHF. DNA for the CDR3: TGCGCCAGCAGCTACGGACAGGGGAGCCGTGATAATTCACCCCTCCACTTT.

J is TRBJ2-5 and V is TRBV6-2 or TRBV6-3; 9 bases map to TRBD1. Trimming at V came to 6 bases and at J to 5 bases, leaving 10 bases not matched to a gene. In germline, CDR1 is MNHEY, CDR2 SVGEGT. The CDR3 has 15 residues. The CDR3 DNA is TGTGCCAGCAGCGCCGGGACAGGGAATGTGGAGACCCAGTACTTC. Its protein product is CASSAGTGNVETQYF.

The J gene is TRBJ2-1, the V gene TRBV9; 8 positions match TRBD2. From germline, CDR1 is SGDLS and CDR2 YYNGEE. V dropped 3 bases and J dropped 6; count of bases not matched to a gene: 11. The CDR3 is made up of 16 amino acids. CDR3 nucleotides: TGTGCCAGCAGCGCGGGACGGGGGGGCCCCCTCAATGAGCAGTTCTTC. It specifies CASSAGRGGPLNEQFF.

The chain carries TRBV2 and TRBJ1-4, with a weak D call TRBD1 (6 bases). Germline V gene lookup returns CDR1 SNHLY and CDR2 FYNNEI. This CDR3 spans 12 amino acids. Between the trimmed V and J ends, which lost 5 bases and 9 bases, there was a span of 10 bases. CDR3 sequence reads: CASSSQGKKLFF. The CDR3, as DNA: TGTGCCAGCAGTTCCCAGGGGAAAAAACTGTTTTTT.

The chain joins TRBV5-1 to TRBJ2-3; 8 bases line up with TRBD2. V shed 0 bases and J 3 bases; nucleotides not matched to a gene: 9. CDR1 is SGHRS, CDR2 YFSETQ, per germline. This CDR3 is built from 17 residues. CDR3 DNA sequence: TGCGCCAGCAGCTTGGCCGGGTCGGGGGGGCGAACAGATACGCAGTATTTT. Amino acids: CASSLAGSGGRTDTQYF.

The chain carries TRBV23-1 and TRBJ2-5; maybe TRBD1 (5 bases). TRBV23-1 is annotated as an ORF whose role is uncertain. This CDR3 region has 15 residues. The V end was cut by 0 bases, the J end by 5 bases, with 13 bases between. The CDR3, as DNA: TGCGCCAGCAGTCAATCGTCGACAGACGAGGAGACCCAGTACTTC. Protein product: CASSQSSTDEETQYF.